Shown below are 3 T cell receptor beta chains from a single sample sequenced in a study of T cells in Graves' hyperthyroidism and ophthalmopathy (dated by TCRdb to the late 2010s). The method was multiplex PCR. The sequencer listed for this sample is Illumina HiSeq 2000. TCR beta CDR3 regions were amplified from RNA transcripts. A first-round RT-PCR of the TCR CDR3 used the HTBI primer set with the Qiagen OneStep RT-PCR kit. Starting from the raw public reads, TCRdb applied fastp trimming at Q25, assembled clones with MiXCR and retained in-frame beta chains. CDR3 protein duplicates are merged, each entry listing the most common genes and DNA. The sample table contains about 530,000 distinct CDR3 sequences; only one count was recorded for approximately 17% of them. 17% of the sample lies in the top ten. Sequenced: blood. The origin of the receptors is a woman younger than 30 with Graves' ophthalmopathy.

This clonotype showed up many times. The chain has TRBV28 and TRBJ2-7; 7 positions agree with TRBD1. The trim removed 2 bases at V and 2 bases at J, leaving 9 bases unmatched. Germline V gives CDR1 MDHEN, CDR2 SYDVKM. This CDR3 has 16 amino acids. The DNA of the CDR3 is TGTGCCAGCAGTTTACCGCCTGGGACAGCAACCTACGAGCAGTACTTC. It is translated as CASSLPPGTATYEQYF.

There are many counts of this clonotype. The chain combines TRBV28 with TRBJ1-2; tentative D call: TRBD1 (5 bases). CDR1 and CDR2 (germline): MDHEN, SYDVKM. V lost 6 bases and J 7 bases, leaving 24 bases between the germline ends. The CDR3 sequence is 16 residues long. CDR3 DNA: TGTGCCAGCAGCGCAACCGGGACGCCCATCCAAGGTGGCTACACCTTC. Its translation: CASSATGTPIQGGYTF.

This clonotype has a count of ten or more. The V gene is TRBV6-2 or TRBV6-3, the J gene TRBJ2-3; D is unresolved. Per the germline V gene, CDR1 is MNHEY and CDR2 is SVGEGT. The CDR3 spans 12 residues. Trimming cost V 5 bases and J 6 bases, with 9 bases left between them. The CDR3 nucleotides are TGTGCCAGCAGTCAGGACCTTGATACGCAGTATTTT. Encoded protein: CASSQDLDTQYF.